This TCR beta chain was identified during a study of blood T cell repertoires in COVID-19. Study context: Italy, Spain and the United States were the sources of the convalescent and acute COVID-19 samples. PBMCs, B-cell-depleted T cells, or T cells were the source of the cDNA or gDNA that made up the material.

As originally analysed: Scientists estimated how many nucleated cells there were by amplifying reference gene primers. Produced via immunoSEQ multiplex PCR; TCRdb's table is partial and in-frame only. The V and J calls and clone size were taken over from that table, and D and trimming were inferred from the DNA. The repertoire holds roughly 87,000 clones, about 91% seen once, with 5% to 5.5% in the top ten. The count of this clone is one. J lost 3 bases, V lost 4 bases, and 8 bases had no gene match. In germline, CDR1 is LNHDA, CDR2 SQIVND (reference sequence). The CDR3 consists of 15 residues. The receptor comes from a woman aged 80 or older with active COVID-19. The sequencing sample was made of peripheral blood. The V gene is TRBV19, the J gene TRBJ2-5; 7 positions agree with TRBD1. CDR3 loop: CASSNNDRAKETQYF. CDR3 DNA sequence: TGTGCCAGTAGTAACAATGACAGGGCTAAAGAGACCCAGTACTTC.